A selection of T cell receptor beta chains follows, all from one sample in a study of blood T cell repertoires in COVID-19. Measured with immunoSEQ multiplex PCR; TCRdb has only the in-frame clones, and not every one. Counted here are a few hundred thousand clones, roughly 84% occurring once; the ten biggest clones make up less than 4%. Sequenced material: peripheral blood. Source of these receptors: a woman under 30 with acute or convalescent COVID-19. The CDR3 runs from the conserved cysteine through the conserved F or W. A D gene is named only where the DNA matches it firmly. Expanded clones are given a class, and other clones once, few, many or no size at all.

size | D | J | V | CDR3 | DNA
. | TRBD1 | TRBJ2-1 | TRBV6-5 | CASRKTGKVGQFF | TGTGCCAGCAGAAAGACAGGGAAAGTCGGGCAGTTCTTC
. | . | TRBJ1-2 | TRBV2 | CASSVRAPNYGYTF | TGTGCCAGCAGTGTCAGGGCTCCTAACTATGGCTACACCTTC
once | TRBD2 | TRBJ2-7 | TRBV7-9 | CASSLVRGGSSYEQYF | TGTGCCAGCAGCTTAGTACGGGGGGGCAGTTCCTACGAGCAGTACTTC
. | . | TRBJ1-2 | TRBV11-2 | CASSLDQGLGHGKDGYTF | TGTGCCAGCAGCTTAGATCAGGGTTTAGGACACGGAAAAGATGGCTACACCTTC
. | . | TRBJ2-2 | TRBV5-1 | CASSWVVGEYTGELFF | TGCGCCAGCAGCTGGGTAGTCGGGGAGTACACCGGGGAGCTGTTTTTT
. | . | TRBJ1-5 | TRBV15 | CATSPGVGQPQHF | TGTGCCACCAGCCCGGGGGTAGGTCAGCCCCAGCATTTT
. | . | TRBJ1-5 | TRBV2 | CASSEGRRYSNQPQHF | TGTGCCAGCAGTGAAGGTAGGCGGTATAGCAATCAGCCCCAGCATTTT
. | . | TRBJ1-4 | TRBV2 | CASRSGGANEKLFF | TGTGCCAGCAGGAGCGGGGGCGCAAATGAAAAACTGTTTTTT
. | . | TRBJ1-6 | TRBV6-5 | CASSYLVQGGSPLHF | TGTGCCAGCAGTTACTTGGTACAAGGGGGTTCACCCCTCCACTTT
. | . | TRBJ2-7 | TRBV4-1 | CASSQGFGRSYEQYF | TGCGCCAGCAGCCAAGGTTTCGGGAGATCCTACGAGCAGTACTTC
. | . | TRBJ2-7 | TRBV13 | CASSPRIQGSLYEQYF | TGTGCCAGCAGCCCCCGGATACAGGGTTCTCTCTACGAGCAGTACTTC
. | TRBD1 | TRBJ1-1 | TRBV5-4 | CASSPDRGTEAFF | TGTGCCAGCAGCCCGGACAGGGGTACTGAAGCTTTCTTT
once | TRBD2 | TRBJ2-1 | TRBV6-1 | CASTETSGSVNEQFF | TGTGCCAGCACTGAAACTAGCGGGAGTGTCAATGAGCAGTTCTTC
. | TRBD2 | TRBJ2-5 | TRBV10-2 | CASSDPLGQLLAGGQETQYF | TGCGCCAGCAGTGACCCCCTGGGACAGTTACTAGCGGGAGGACAAGAGACCCAGTACTTC